This T cell receptor (beta chain) stems from a study of blood T cell repertoires in COVID-19. The table lists this clone with a few counts. Clones were read by immunoSEQ multiplex PCR, and TCRdb kept only the in-frame ones, dropping some. Of about 59,000 clones detected, 79% appear once; the ten largest clones hold about 3.5%. The CDR3 sequence is 14 residues long. The V segment lost 3 bases and the J segment 2 bases; nucleotides outside the gene matches: 1. The germline V gene encodes CDR1 SGHRS and CDR2 YFSETQ. The receptor was derived from a man between 60 and 70 years old with acute or convalescent COVID-19. Sequencing input: peripheral blood. This rearrangement joins TRBV5-1 to TRBJ1-3; TRBD1 aligns across 8 bases. The CDR3 reads CASSSRGPGNTIYF. CDR3 in DNA: TGCGCCAGCAGCTCCAGGGGGCCTGGAAACACCATATATTTT.